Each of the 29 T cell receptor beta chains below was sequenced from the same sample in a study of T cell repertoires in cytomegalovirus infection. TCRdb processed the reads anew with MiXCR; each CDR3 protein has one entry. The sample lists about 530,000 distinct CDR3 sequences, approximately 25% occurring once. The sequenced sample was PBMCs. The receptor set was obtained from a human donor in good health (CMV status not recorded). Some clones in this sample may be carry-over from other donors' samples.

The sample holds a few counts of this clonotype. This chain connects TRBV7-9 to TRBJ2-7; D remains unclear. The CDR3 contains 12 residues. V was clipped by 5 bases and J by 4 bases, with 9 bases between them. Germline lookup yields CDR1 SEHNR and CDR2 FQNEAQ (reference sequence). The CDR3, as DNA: TGTGCCAGCAGCGGAGAAAAATACGAGCAGTACTTC. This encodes CASSGEKYEQYF.

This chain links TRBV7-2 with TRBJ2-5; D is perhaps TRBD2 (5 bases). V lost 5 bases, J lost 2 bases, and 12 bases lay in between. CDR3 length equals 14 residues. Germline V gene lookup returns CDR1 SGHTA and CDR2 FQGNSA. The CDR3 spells CASSPGSVQETQYF. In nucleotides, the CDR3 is TGTGCCAGCAGCCCCGGTAGCGTGCAAGAGACCCAGTACTTC.

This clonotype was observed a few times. The CDR3 protein is CASSQGGQGYNQPQHF. The CDR3 nucleotides read TGCGCCAGCAGCCAGGGGGGACAGGGCTACAATCAGCCCCAGCATTTT. The chain carries TRBV4-1 and TRBJ1-5; 9 nucleotides line up with TRBD1. The CDR3 is 16 amino acids. The ends lost 3 bases at V and 3 bases at J; junction bases unmatched: 6. CDR1 MGHRA and CDR2 YSYEKL come from the germline V gene.

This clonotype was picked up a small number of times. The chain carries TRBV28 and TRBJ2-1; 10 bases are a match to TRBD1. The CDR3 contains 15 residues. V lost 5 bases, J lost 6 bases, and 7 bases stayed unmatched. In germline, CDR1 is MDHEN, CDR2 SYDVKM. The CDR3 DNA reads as TGTGCCAGCAGTCCGGGACAGGGGTTAAGCAATGAGCAGTTCTTC. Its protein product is CASSPGQGLSNEQFF.

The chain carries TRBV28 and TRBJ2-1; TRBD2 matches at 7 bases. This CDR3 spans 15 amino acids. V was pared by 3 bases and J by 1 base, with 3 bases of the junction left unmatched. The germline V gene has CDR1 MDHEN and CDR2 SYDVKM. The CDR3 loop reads CASSFSAGSYNEQFF. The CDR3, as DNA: TGTGCCAGCAGTTTTTCAGCGGGGTCCTACAATGAGCAGTTCTTC.

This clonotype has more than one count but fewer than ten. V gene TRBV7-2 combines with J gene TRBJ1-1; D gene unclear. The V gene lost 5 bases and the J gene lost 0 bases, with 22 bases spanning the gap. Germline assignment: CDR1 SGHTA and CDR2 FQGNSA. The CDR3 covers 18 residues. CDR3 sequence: CASSATAPVQSVNTEAFF. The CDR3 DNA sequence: TGTGCCAGCAGCGCGACGGCTCCAGTCCAATCGGTGAACACTGAAGCTTTCTTT.

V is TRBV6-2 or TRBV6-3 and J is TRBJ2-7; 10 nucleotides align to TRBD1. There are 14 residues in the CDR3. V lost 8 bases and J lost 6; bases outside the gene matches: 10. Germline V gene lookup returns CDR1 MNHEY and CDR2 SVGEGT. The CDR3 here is CASQLGTGVPEQYF. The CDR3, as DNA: TGTGCCAGCCAACTCGGGACAGGGGTCCCCGAGCAGTACTTC.

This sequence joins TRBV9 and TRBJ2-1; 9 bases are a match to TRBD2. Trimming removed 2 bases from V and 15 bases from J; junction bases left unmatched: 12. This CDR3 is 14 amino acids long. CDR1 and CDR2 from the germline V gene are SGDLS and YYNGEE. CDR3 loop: CASSVDRGGRAPFF. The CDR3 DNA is TGTGCCAGCAGCGTCGACCGGGGCGGGAGGGCTCCGTTCTTC.

CDR3 amino acids: CASSRTSGMVDEQFF. The CDR3 DNA reads TGTGCCAGCAGCCGGACTAGCGGGATGGTAGATGAGCAGTTCTTC. The chain is built from TRBV5-6 and TRBJ2-1, with TRBD2 matching over 12 bases. The germline V gene encodes CDR1 SGHDT and CDR2 YYEEEE. V dropped 4 bases and J dropped 8; count of bases not matched to a gene: 7. The CDR3 loop spans 15 amino acids.

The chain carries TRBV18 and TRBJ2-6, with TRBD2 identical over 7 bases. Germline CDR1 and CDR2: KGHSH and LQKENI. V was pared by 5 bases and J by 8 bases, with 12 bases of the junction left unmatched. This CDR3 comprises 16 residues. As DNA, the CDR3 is TGTGCCAGCTCATCCACGGGGGGAACCGGGACCAACGTCCTGACTTTC. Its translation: CASSSTGGTGTNVLTF.

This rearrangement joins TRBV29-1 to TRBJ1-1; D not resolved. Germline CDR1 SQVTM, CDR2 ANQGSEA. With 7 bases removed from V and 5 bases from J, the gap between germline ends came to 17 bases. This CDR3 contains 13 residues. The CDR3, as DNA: TGCAGCGCCAGCAGGACGGGTTTGACTGAAGCTTTCTTT. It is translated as CSASRTGLTEAFF.

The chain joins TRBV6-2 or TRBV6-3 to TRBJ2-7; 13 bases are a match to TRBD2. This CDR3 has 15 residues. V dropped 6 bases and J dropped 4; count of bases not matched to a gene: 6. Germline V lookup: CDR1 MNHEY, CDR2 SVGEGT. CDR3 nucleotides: TGTGCCAGCAGACTAGCGGGAGGGCCATTATACGAGCAGTACTTC. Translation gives CASRLAGGPLYEQYF.

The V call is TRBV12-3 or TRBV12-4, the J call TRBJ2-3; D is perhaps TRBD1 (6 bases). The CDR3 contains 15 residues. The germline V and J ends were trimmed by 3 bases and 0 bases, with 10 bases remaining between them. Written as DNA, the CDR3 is TGTGCCAGCAGTTTCCGACAGGACAGCACAGATACGCAGTATTTT. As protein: CASSFRQDSTDTQYF.

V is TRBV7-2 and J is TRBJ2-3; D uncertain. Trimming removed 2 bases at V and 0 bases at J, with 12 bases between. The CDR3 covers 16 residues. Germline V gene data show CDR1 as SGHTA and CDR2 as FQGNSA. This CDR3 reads CASSLTLGRSTDTQYF. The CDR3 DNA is TGTGCCAGCAGCTTAACCCTCGGCCGAAGCACAGATACGCAGTATTTT.

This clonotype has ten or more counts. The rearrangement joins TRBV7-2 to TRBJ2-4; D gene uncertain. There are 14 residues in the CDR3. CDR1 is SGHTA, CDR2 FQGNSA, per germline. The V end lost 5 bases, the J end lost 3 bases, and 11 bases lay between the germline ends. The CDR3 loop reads CASSPVAGKNIQYF. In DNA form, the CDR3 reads TGTGCCAGCAGCCCCGTGGCAGGCAAAAACATTCAGTACTTC.

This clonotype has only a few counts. In DNA form, the CDR3 reads TGTGCCAGCAGCGGACCTAGTCTCGATCCCGCTAGAGAGCAGTACTTC. Its translation: CASSGPSLDPAREQYF. The chain combines TRBV6-1 with TRBJ2-7; no clear D gene. The V end was cut by 6 bases, the J end by 7 bases, with 25 bases between. Germline lookup yields CDR1 MNHNS and CDR2 SASEGT. This CDR3 region has 16 residues.

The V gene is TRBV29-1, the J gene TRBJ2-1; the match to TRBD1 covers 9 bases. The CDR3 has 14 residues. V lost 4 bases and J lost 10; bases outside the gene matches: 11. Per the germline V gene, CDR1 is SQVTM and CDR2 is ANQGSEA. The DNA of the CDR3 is TGCAGCGTTGCCCAGGGACAGGGCGGTTGGGAGCAGTTCTTC. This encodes CSVAQGQGGWEQFF.

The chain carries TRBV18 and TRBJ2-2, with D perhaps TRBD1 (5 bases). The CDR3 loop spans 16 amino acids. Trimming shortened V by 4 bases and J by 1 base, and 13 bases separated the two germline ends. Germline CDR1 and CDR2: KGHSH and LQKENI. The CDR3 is CASSRARGQNTGELFF. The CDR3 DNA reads TGTGCCAGCTCACGGGCAAGGGGCCAGAACACCGGGGAGCTGTTTTTT.

CDR3 residues: CASSAGGPGQPQHF. CDR3 sequence (DNA): TGTGCCAGCAGCGCCGGGGGTCCGGGTCAGCCCCAGCATTTT. The chain is built from TRBV7-9 and TRBJ1-5, with D possibly TRBD1 on 5 matching bases. Germline CDR1 and CDR2: SEHNR and FQNEAQ (reference sequence). Trimming shortened V by 5 bases and J by 6 bases, and 14 bases separated the two germline ends. CDR3 size: 14 residues.

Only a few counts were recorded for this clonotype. The CDR3 protein is CSVGGTAGQPQHF. In DNA, the CDR3 is TGCAGCGTCGGTGGAACTGCTGGTCAGCCCCAGCATTTT. The V gene is TRBV29-1, the J gene TRBJ1-5; D is uncertain. CDR1 and CDR2 (germline): SQVTM, ANQGSEA. The CDR3 length is 13 residues. The V end was cut by 6 bases, the J end by 6 bases, with 15 bases between. Filled out from reference TRBV29-1 and TRBJ1-5, the complete variable domain reads SAVISQKPSRDICQRGTSLTIQCQVDSQVTMMFWYRQQPGQSLTLIATANQGSEATYESGFVIDKFPISRPNLTFSTLTVSNMSPEDSSIYLCSVGGTAGQPQHFGDGTRLSIL.

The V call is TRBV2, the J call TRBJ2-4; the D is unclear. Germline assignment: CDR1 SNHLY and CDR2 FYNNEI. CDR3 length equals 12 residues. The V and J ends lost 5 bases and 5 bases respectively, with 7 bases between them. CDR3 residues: CASSFQQNIQYF. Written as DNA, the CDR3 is TGTGCCAGCAGTTTTCAGCAAAACATTCAGTACTTC.

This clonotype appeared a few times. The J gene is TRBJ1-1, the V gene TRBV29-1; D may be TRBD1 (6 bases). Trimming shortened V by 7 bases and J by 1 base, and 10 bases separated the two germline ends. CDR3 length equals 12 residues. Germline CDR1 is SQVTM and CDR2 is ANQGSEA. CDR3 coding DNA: TGCAGCGCAGGACAGAAGAACACTGAAGCTTTCTTT. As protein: CSAGQKNTEAFF.

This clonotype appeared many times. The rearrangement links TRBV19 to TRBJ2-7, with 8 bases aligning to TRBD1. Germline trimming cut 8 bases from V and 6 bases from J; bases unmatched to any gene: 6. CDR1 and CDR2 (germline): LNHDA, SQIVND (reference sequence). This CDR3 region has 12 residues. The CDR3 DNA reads TGTGCCAGTCAGGGGGCGCTGGGCGAGCAGTACGTC. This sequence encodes CASQGALGEQYV.

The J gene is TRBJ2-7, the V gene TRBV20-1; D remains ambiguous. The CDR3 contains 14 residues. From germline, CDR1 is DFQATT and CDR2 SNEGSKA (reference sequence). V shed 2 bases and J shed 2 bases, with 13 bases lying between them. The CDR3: CSARWQSNPYEQYF. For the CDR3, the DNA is TGCAGTGCTAGATGGCAGTCTAATCCCTACGAGCAGTACTTC.

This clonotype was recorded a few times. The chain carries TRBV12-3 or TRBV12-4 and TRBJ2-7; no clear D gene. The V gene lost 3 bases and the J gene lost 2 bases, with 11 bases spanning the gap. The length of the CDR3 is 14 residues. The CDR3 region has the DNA TGTGCCAGCAGTTTGTCAGACGGCCCCTACGAGCAGTACTTC. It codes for CASSLSDGPYEQYF.

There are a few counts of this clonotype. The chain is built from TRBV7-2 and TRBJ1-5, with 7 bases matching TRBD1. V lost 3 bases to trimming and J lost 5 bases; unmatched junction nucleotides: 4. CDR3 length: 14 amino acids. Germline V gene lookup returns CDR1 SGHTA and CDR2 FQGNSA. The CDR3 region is CASSFRTGDQPQHF. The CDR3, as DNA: TGTGCCAGCAGCTTCCGGACAGGAGATCAGCCCCAGCATTTT.

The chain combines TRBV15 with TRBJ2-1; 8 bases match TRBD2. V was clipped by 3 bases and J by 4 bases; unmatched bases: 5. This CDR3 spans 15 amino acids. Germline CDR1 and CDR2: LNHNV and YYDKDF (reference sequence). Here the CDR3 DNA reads TGTGCCACCAGCAGGGGTCGGGAGGGTTACAATGAGCAGTTCTTC. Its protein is CATSRGREGYNEQFF.

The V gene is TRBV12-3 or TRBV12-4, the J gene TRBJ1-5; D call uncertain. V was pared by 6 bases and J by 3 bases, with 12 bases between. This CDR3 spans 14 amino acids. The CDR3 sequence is CASRALDPNQPQHF. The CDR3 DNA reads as TGTGCCAGCAGAGCCCTCGACCCCAATCAGCCCCAGCATTTT.

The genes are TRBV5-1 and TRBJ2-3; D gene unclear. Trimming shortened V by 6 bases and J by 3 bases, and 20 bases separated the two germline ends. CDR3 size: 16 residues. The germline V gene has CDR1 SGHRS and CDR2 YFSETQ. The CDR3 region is CASNSGRVSWTDTQYF. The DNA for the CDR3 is TGCGCCAGCAACTCCGGAAGGGTTTCGTGGACAGATACGCAGTATTTT.